These 5 T cell receptor beta chains share one sample of origin, sequenced in a study of neurological immune-mediated disorders. TCRdb analysed the 5' RACE reads with MiXCR anew, one entry per CDR3 protein. The sample contains about 30,000 distinct CDR3 sequences, roughly a sixth of which appear only once. Regarding time point: technical triplicate 3. The sequenced sample was CD4+ T cells from blood. The receptors derive from a female donor with HTLV-1-associated myelopathy (HAM/TSP).

This clonotype was recorded many times. This chain links TRBV5-1 with TRBJ2-1; D uncertain. CDR1 is SGHRS, CDR2 YFSETQ, per germline. CDR3 length: 13 residues. V lost 3 bases and J lost 5, with 9 bases in between. CDR3 DNA: TGCGCCAGCAGCTACGGACGGGACAATGAGCAGTTCTTC. Its protein product is CASSYGRDNEQFF.

A remark on this clonotype: An end of the junction does not agree with germline; a read error may underlie this. CDR3 region: CTSSPNRANYGYTF. The CDR3 nucleotides read TGTACCAGCAGCCCGAACAGGGCTAACTATGGCTACACCTTC. The rearrangement joins TRBV3-1 to TRBJ1-2, with D possibly TRBD1 on 6 matching bases. Germline CDR1 reads LGHDT; CDR2 reads YNNKEL (reference sequence). There are 14 residues in the CDR3.

The table lists this clonotype with many counts. Here the CDR3 DNA reads TGCGCCAGCAGCTTGGGTGGTAGCAATCAGCCCCAGCATTTT. Residues: CASSLGGSNQPQHF. The rearrangement links TRBV5-1 to TRBJ1-5; no reliable D call. V shed 0 bases and J shed 0 bases, with 4 bases lying between them. CDR1 and CDR2 from the germline V gene are SGHRS and YFSETQ. The CDR3 loop spans 14 amino acids. The complete variable domain, with remaining parts taken from reference TRBV5-1 and TRBJ1-5, reads KAGVTQTPRYLIKTRGQQVTLSCSPISGHRSVSWYQQTPGQGLQFLFEYFSETQRNKGNFPGRFSGRQFSNSRSEMNVSTLELGDSALYLCASSLGGSNQPQHFGDGTRLSIL.

By share, this clonotype counts as medium-sized. The rearrangement links TRBV5-5 to TRBJ2-3, with D uncertain. This CDR3 spans 15 amino acids. CDR1 and CDR2 (germline): SGHKS, YYEKEE (reference sequence). The V gene lost 0 bases and the J gene lost 10 bases, with 18 bases spanning the gap. The CDR3 DNA reads TGTGCCAGCAGCTTGGTTCCGGAGACTGGCGGTGCGCAGTATTTT. Translation: CASSLVPETGGAQYF. Complete variable domain (other parts from reference TRBV5-5 and TRBJ2-3): DAGVTQSPTHLIKTRGQQVTLRCSPISGHKSVSWYQQVLGQGPQFIFQYYEKEERGRGNFPDRFSARQFPNYSSELNVNALLLGDSALYLCASSLVPETGGAQYFGPGTRLTVL.

This clonotype has at least ten counts. Written as DNA, the CDR3 is TGCGCCAGCAGCCAAGGACAGGGGGCGCAATCACCCCTCCACTTT. Its translation: CASSQGQGAQSPLHF. The J gene is TRBJ1-6, the V gene TRBV5-1; 11 bases align to TRBD1. In germline, CDR1 is SGHRS, CDR2 YFSETQ. The length of the CDR3 is 15 residues. V shed 4 bases, J shed 10 bases, and the junction held 7 bases outside the gene matches. Supplemented by reference TRBV5-1 and TRBJ1-6, the full variable domain reads KAGVTQTPRYLIKTRGQQVTLSCSPISGHRSVSWYQQTPGQGLQFLFEYFSETQRNKGNFPGRFSGRQFSNSRSEMNVSTLELGDSALYLCASSQGQGAQSPLHFGNGTRLTVT.